The clone carrying this T cell receptor (beta chain) came up many times. The antigen remains undetermined. The record originates from a study of T cells in Graves' hyperthyroidism and ophthalmopathy. Study-level findings and limits: The model foresaw ophthalmopathy a median around 6.4 months prior to onset. Using 13 V-J features, a model discriminated ophthalmopathy from stable hyperthyroidism.

TCR beta CDR3 sequences were amplified from RNA transcripts. First-round RT-PCR with HTBI primers amplified the TCR CDR3 region. TCRdb recomputed calls from the multiplex PCR reads with MiXCR, one row per CDR3 protein. Among 350,000 or so distinct CDR3 sequences listed, 20% to 25% were seen once. The V end was cut by 3 bases, the J end by 8 bases, with 15 bases between. Germline assignment: CDR1 SGHNT and CDR2 YYREEE (reference sequence). CDR3 size: 15 residues. Every diagnosis used clinical symptoms, serum thyroxine and TRAb, thyroid ultrasound and orbital computed tomography. It was less than 13 ml of fresh peripheral blood that supplied the PBMCs.

Material: blood. The chain recombines TRBV5-4 with TRBJ1-6; D perhaps matches TRBD1 (6 bases). This receptor was taken from a woman between 45 and 65 years old with Graves' hyperthyroidism. CDR3: CASSSQQGLYSPLHF. The CDR3 DNA sequence: TGTGCCAGCAGCTCGCAACAGGGCCTTTATTCACCCCTCCACTTT.